One sample yielded the 27 T cell receptor beta chains listed below, sequenced in a study of blood T cell repertoires in COVID-19. Generated by immunoSEQ multiplex PCR, the TCRdb table keeps only in-frame clones and is missing some. The sample holds fewer than 40,000 clones; approximately 80% are singletons and the top ten take around 29%. The sequencing input was peripheral blood. Receptors originate from an elderly man with acute or convalescent COVID-19.

The V gene is TRBV6-5, the J gene TRBJ1-1; 10 bases fit TRBD1. The CDR3 is 15 amino acids. Looked up from germline, CDR1 is MNHEY and CDR2 is SVGAGI. V was pared by 6 bases and J by 3 bases, with 7 bases of the junction left unmatched. CDR3 residues: CASRDRGLSDTEAFF. In DNA form, the CDR3 reads TGTGCCAGCAGAGACAGGGGGCTTTCGGACACTGAAGCTTTCTTT.

This clone occurred a few times. This chain uses TRBV2 with TRBJ1-3; weak D call: TRBD1 (5 bases). V shed 7 bases and J shed 9 bases, with 22 bases lying between them. The germline gives CDR1 SNHLY, CDR2 FYNNEI. The CDR3 runs 15 residues. Here the CDR3 reads CASIGQGVRGTTIYF. As DNA, the CDR3 is TGTGCCAGCATTGGGCAAGGGGTGCGGGGGACCACCATATATTTT.

The V and J genes are TRBV6-6 and TRBJ1-4, with 11 bases that match TRBD1. Trimming cost V 2 bases and J 5 bases; bases outside gene matches: 1. This CDR3 has 15 residues. Germline CDR1 reads MNHNY; CDR2 reads SVGAGI (reference sequence). CDR3 region: CASSYRDRGNEKLFF. CDR3 bases: TGTGCCAGCAGTTACCGGGACAGGGGGAATGAAAAACTGTTTTTT.

The rearrangement uses TRBV6-5 and TRBJ1-5, with TRBD1 matching 7 bases. Germline V CDR1 and CDR2: MNHEY, SVGAGI. The V segment lost 4 bases and the J segment 4 bases; nucleotides outside the gene matches: 7. The CDR3 sequence is 15 residues long. CDR3 nucleotide sequence: TGTGCCAGCAGTTTGGAGGGGGCCGCAAATCAGCCCCAGCATTTT. This encodes CASSLEGAANQPQHF.

The chain joins TRBV25-1 to TRBJ1-1, with D unclear. Germline V gives CDR1 MGHDK, CDR2 SYGVNS. V was cut by 3 bases and J by 5 bases, with 7 bases left in between. The CDR3 spans 12 residues. DNA for the CDR3: TGTGCCAGCAGTGACCGACATACTGAAGCTTTCTTT. As protein: CASSDRHTEAFF.

The chain uses TRBV29-1 and TRBJ1-2, with TRBD1 matching over 10 bases. From germline, CDR1 is SQVTM and CDR2 ANQGSEA. Trimming cost V 1 base and J 3 bases; bases outside gene matches: 17. CDR3 size: 19 residues. CDR3 DNA: TGCAGCGTTGAAGTTCGACCCGACAGGGGGCGAATAAACTACTATGGCTACACCTTC. It encodes CSVEVRPDRGRINYYGYTF. Full variable domain (rest looked up from reference TRBV29-1 and TRBJ1-2): SAVISQKPSRDICQRGTSLTIQCQVDSQVTMMFWYRQQPGQSLTLIATANQGSEATYESGFVIDKFPISRPNLTFSTLTVSNMSPEDSSIYLCSVEVRPDRGRINYYGYTFGSGTRLTVV.

V is TRBV7-3 and J is TRBJ1-1, with 8 bases aligning to TRBD1. This CDR3 spans 15 amino acids. Germline assignment: CDR1 SGHTA and CDR2 FQGTGA. The V and J ends lost 4 bases and 0 bases, in that order; junction bases with no gene match: 4. DNA for the CDR3: TGTGCCAGCAGCTCGCAGGGGGCATTGAACACTGAAGCTTTCTTT. As protein: CASSSQGALNTEAFF.

The chain links TRBV11-2 to TRBJ1-2; 12 nucleotides line up with TRBD1. This CDR3 is 16 amino acids long. Germline V gene lookup returns CDR1 SGHAT and CDR2 FQNNGV. With V trimmed by 4 bases and J by 2 bases, 5 bases remained unmatched. The CDR3 here is CASSSGTGGSNYGYTF. The CDR3 DNA reads TGTGCCAGCAGCTCCGGGACAGGGGGCTCGAACTATGGCTACACCTTC.

This chain uses TRBV19 with TRBJ2-3; weak D call: TRBD2 (5 bases). The germline V gene encodes CDR1 LNHDA and CDR2 SQIVND (reference sequence). Deletions cut 3 bases from V and 0 bases from J, with 10 bases between. The CDR3 consists of 15 residues. The CDR3 here is CASSMNGMSTDTQYF. Written as DNA, the CDR3 is TGTGCCAGTAGTATGAACGGGATGAGCACAGATACGCAGTATTTT.

The chain uses TRBV7-2 and TRBJ2-5; tentatively, D is TRBD2 (6 bases). Germline CDR1 reads SGHTA; CDR2 reads FQGNSA. The CDR3 sequence is 16 residues long. V was pared by 3 bases and J by 0 bases, with 14 bases between. The CDR3 DNA reads TGTGCCAGCAGCTTTTTCGGCGGCGGGAACCAAGAGACCCAGTACTTC. Amino acids: CASSFFGGGNQETQYF. Drawing the rest from reference TRBV7-2 and TRBJ2-5, the complete variable domain is GAGVSQSPSNKVTEKGKDVELRCDPISGHTALYWYRQSLGQGLEFLIYFQGNSAPDKSGLPSDRFSAERTGGSVSTLTIQRTQQEDSAVYLCASSFFGGGNQETQYFGPGTRLLVL.

V gene TRBV24-1 combines with J gene TRBJ2-2; TRBD1 matches 9 bases. Germline V gene sequence: CDR1 KGHDR, CDR2 SFDVKD. The CDR3 loop spans 14 amino acids. Trimming removed 8 bases from V and 1 base from J; junction bases left unmatched: 1. CDR3 protein: CATMDRGNTGELFF. The CDR3 nucleotides are TGTGCCACCATGGACAGGGGGAACACCGGGGAGCTGTTTTTT.

In DNA, the CDR3 is TGTGCCAGCAGCCAAGGGTGGGGCCCTGGAACTGAAGCTTTCTTT. It yields the protein CASSQGWGPGTEAFF. The chain uses TRBV3-1 (or the pseudogene TRBV3-2) and TRBJ1-1; D possibly corresponds to TRBD1 (5 bases). The CDR3 sequence is 15 residues long. Germline V gives CDR1 LGHDT, CDR2 YNNKEL (reference sequence). Trimming cost V 1 base and J 5 bases, with 14 bases left between them.

This clone has just one count. This rearrangement joins TRBV3-1 (or the pseudogene TRBV3-2) to TRBJ2-5; TRBD2 is a possible D gene (5 bases). The germline CDR1 and CDR2 sequences are LGHDT and YNNKEL (reference sequence). This CDR3 is built from 13 residues. V was cut by 5 bases and J by 5 bases, with 12 bases left in between. The CDR3: CASSDRLRETQYF. The CDR3, as DNA: TGTGCCAGCAGCGACCGACTAAGGGAGACCCAGTACTTC.

This clone has only one observation. The chain employs TRBV6-5 and TRBJ2-7, with D possibly matching TRBD1 (6 bases). The germline CDR1 and CDR2 sequences are MNHEY and SVGAGI. Trimming stripped 0 bases from V and 3 bases from J, with 12 bases between. The CDR3 consists of 15 residues. This chain's CDR3 is CASSYSSGADYEQYF. The CDR3 nucleotides are TGTGCCAGCAGTTACTCGTCAGGGGCAGACTACGAGCAGTACTTC.

The chain carries TRBV20-1 and TRBJ1-4; D gene uncertain. CDR1 is DFQATT, CDR2 SNEGSKA, per germline (reference sequence). Deletions cut 3 bases from V and 0 bases from J, with 14 bases between. The CDR3 covers 16 residues. CDR3 nucleotides: TGCAGTGCTAGTTTAACTCGTTTCGCAACTAATGAAAAACTGTTTTTT. This sequence encodes CSASLTRFATNEKLFF.

V usage is TRBV6-2 or TRBV6-3 and J usage is TRBJ1-2; unclear D gene. Germline lookup yields CDR1 MNHEY and CDR2 SVGEGT. With 4 bases removed from V and 2 bases from J, the gap between germline ends came to 11 bases. The length of the CDR3 is 14 residues. CDR3: CASSSPVLNYGYTF. The CDR3 coding sequence is TGTGCCAGCAGTTCCCCGGTACTGAACTATGGCTACACCTTC.

This chain links TRBV5-6 with TRBJ2-5; a weak D match, TRBD1 (7 bases). Between the trimmed V and J ends, which lost 2 bases and 0 bases, there was a span of 20 bases. Germline V gene sequence: CDR1 SGHDT, CDR2 YYEEEE. There are 18 residues in the CDR3. The CDR3 DNA follows: TGTGCCAGCAGCTTCTTGACAGGGAGGTGGGGGTACCAAGAGACCCAGTACTTC. Amino acid sequence: CASSFLTGRWGYQETQYF.

This chain links TRBV7-2 with TRBJ2-5, with D possibly matching TRBD2 (5 bases). This CDR3 spans 15 amino acids. V shed 3 bases and J shed 2 bases, with 13 bases lying between them. Germline CDR1 reads SGHTA; CDR2 reads FQGNSA. The CDR3 region is CASSFPGRPQETQYF. The CDR3 nucleotides are TGTGCCAGCAGCTTCCCGGGAAGGCCGCAAGAGACCCAGTACTTC.

This chain links TRBV14 with TRBJ2-5; TRBD2 aligns across 8 bases. J gave up 5 bases and V 3 bases, and 8 bases lay outside the gene matches. The CDR3 spans 15 residues. Germline-derived CDR1 and CDR2 are SGHDN and FVKESK. CDR3: CASSQRPGLGETQYF. CDR3 nucleotides: TGTGCCAGCAGCCAGAGACCGGGACTAGGGGAGACCCAGTACTTC.

CDR3 sequence (DNA): TGTGCCACCAGTGTCGGCGGTCCCACAGATACGCAGTATTTT. Translating it yields CATSVGGPTDTQYF. This chain joins TRBV24-1 and TRBJ2-3; D not resolved. Trimming cost V 5 bases and J 2 bases, with 10 bases left between them. In germline, CDR1 is KGHDR, CDR2 SFDVKD. The CDR3 consists of 14 residues.

The chain links TRBV9 to TRBJ2-1; 14 nucleotides line up with TRBD2. The germline V gene has CDR1 SGDLS and CDR2 YYNGEE. Trimming took 4 bases from V and 7 from J; bases not matched to a gene: 4. The CDR3 extends over 15 amino acids. CDR3 in amino acids: CASSPRTSGRNEQFF. CDR3 bases: TGTGCCAGCAGCCCCCGGACTAGCGGGAGGAATGAGCAGTTCTTC.

The CDR3 DNA sequence: TGTGCCAGCAAGGACAAACAGGGGAATCAGCCCCAGCATTTT. Its translation is CASKDKQGNQPQHF. This chain joins TRBV27 and TRBJ1-5; the match to TRBD1 covers 7 bases. From germline, CDR1 is MNHEY and CDR2 SMNVEV (reference sequence). This CDR3 has 14 residues. After removal of 7 bases from V and 4 bases from J, the junction contained 7 bases not matched to a gene.

The rearrangement joins TRBV5-6 to TRBJ1-1; D is undetermined. The CDR3 spans 13 residues. In germline, CDR1 is SGHDT, CDR2 YYEEEE. V gave up 1 base and J gave up 6 bases, with 10 bases separating them. The CDR3 spells CASSLWRTSEAFF. In DNA, the CDR3 is TGTGCCAGCAGCTTGTGGCGGACTTCTGAAGCTTTCTTT.

This sequence joins TRBV5-6 and TRBJ1-5, with 7 bases that match TRBD1. After removal of 0 bases from V and 2 bases from J, the junction contained 2 bases not matched to a gene. The CDR3 runs to 15 residues. CDR1 is SGHDT, CDR2 YYEEEE, per germline. The CDR3 DNA sequence: TGTGCCAGCAGCTTGGGGCAGGGGGGCAATCAGCCCCAGCATTTT. Protein: CASSLGQGGNQPQHF.

The gene calls are TRBV12-3 or TRBV12-4 and TRBJ1-1; perhaps TRBD1 as D (5 bases). The V gene lost 3 bases and the J gene lost 5 bases, with 10 bases spanning the gap. This CDR3 contains 13 residues. The CDR3 protein is CASSLGGVTEAFF. CDR3 coding DNA: TGTGCCAGCAGTTTGGGGGGGGTGACTGAAGCTTTCTTT.

The chain combines TRBV24-1 with TRBJ1-5; D ambiguous. The V end was cut by 6 bases, the J end by 4 bases, with 6 bases between. The germline gives CDR1 KGHDR, CDR2 SFDVKD. The CDR3 covers 12 residues. The CDR3 nucleotides are TGTGCCACCAGTCGGGGTAATCAGCCCCAGCATTTT. It codes for CATSRGNQPQHF.

This chain connects TRBV7-2 to TRBJ2-7, with TRBD2 matching over 14 bases. J lost 5 bases, V lost 3 bases, and 3 bases had no gene match. The length of the CDR3 is 15 residues. Per the germline V gene, CDR1 is SGHTA and CDR2 is FQGNSA. Written as DNA, the CDR3 is TGTGCCAGCAGCTTGGGACTAGCGGGAGTCCACGAGCAGTACTTC. Residues: CASSLGLAGVHEQYF.